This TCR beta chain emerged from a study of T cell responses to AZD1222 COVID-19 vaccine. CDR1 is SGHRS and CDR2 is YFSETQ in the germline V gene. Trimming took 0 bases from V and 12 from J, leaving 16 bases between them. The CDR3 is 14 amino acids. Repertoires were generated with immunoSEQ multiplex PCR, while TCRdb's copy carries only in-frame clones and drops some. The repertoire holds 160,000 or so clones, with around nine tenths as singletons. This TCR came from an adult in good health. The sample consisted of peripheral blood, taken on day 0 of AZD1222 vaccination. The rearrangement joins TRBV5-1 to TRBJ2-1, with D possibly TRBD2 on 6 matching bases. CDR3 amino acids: CASSLGDSPLGQFF. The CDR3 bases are TGCGCCAGCAGCTTGGGGGACTCCCCCCTGGGGCAGTTCTTC.